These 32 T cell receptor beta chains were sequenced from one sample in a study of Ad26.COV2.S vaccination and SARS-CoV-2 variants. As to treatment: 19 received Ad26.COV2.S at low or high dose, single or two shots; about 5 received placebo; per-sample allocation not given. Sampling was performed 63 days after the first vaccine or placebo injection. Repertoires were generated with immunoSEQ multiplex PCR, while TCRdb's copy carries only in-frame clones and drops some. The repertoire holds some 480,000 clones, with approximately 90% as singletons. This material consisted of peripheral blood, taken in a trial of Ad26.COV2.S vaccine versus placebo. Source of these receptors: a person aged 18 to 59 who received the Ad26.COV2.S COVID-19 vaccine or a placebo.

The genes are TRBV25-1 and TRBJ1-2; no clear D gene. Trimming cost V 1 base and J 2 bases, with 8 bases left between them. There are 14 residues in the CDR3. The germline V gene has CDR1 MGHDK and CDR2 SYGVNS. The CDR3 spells CASSESELNYGYTF. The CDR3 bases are TGTGCCAGCAGTGAATCTGAACTAAACTATGGCTACACCTTC.

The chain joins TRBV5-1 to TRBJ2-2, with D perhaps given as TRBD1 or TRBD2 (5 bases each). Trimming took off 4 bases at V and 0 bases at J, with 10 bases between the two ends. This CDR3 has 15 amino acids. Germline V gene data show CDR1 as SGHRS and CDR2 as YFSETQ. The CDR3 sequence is CASSLGTANTGELFF. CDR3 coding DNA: TGCGCCAGCAGCCTCGGGACGGCGAACACCGGGGAGCTGTTTTTT.

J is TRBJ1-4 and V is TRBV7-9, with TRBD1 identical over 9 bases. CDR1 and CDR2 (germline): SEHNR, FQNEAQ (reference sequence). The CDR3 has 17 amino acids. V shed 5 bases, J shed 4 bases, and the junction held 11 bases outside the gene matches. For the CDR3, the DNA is TGTGCCAGCAGCCGCCCCCGGGACAGGGCGTATAATGAAAAACTGTTTTTT. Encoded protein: CASSRPRDRAYNEKLFF.

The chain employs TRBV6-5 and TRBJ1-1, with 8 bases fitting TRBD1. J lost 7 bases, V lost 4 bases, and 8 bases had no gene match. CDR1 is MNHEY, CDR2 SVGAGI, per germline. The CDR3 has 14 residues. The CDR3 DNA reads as TGTGCCAGCAGTTCCAGGGACAGGAGAAGTGAAGCTTTCTTT. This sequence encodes CASSSRDRRSEAFF.

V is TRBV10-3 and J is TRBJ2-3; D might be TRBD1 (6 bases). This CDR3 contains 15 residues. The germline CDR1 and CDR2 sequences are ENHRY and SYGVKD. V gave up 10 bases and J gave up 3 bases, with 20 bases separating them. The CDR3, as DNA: TGTGCCACCCTCCCGGAGTGGCAGGGGACAGATACGCAGTATTTT. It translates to CATLPEWQGTDTQYF.

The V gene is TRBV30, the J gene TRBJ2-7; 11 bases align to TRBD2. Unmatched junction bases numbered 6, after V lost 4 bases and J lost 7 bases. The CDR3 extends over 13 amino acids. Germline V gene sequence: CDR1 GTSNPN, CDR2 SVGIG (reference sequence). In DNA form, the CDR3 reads TGTGCCTGGACGTTAGCGGGAGGGCAAGAGCAGTACTTC. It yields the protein CAWTLAGGQEQYF.

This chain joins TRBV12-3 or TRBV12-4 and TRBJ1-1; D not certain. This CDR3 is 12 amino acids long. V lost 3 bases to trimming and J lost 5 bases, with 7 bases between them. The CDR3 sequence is CASSFRQTEAFF. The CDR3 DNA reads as TGTGCCAGCAGTTTCCGCCAGACTGAAGCTTTCTTT.

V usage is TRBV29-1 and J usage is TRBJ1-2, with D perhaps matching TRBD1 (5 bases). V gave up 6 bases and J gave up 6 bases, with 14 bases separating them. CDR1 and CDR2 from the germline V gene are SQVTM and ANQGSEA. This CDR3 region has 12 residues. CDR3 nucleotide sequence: TGCAGCGTCAGCGGGGGGGGTGATGGCTACACCTTC. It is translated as CSVSGGGDGYTF.

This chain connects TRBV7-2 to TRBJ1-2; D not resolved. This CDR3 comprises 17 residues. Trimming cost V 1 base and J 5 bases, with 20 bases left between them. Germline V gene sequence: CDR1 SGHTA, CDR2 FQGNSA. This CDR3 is CASSLDRLQNSKYGYTF. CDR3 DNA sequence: TGTGCCAGCAGCTTAGATAGGCTACAAAACTCAAAATATGGCTACACCTTC.

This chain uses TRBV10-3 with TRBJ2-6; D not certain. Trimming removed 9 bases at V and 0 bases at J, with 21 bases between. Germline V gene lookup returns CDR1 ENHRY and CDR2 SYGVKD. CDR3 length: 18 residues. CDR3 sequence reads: CAITSMTLASSGANVLTF. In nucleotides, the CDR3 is TGTGCCATTACTTCCATGACTCTCGCAAGCTCTGGGGCCAACGTCCTGACTTTC.

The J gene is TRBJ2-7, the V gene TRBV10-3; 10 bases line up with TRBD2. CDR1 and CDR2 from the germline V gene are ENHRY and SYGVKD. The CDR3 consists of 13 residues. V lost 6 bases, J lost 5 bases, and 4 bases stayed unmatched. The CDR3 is CAIRLAGLNEQYF. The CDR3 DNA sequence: TGTGCCATCAGACTAGCGGGACTTAACGAGCAGTACTTC.

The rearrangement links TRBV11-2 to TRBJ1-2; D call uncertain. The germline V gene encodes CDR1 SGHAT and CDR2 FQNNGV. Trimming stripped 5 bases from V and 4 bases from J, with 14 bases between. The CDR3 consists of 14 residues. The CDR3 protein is CASSPRNSLYGYTF. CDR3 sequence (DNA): TGTGCCAGCAGCCCGAGGAACAGCCTCTATGGCTACACCTTC.

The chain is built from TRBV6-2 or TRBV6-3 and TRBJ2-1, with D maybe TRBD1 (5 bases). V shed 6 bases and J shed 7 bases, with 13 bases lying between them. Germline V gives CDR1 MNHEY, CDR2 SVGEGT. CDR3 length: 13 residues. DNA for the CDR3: TGTGCCAGCAGCCTCATTAGGGGTAATGAGCAGTTCTTC. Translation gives CASSLIRGNEQFF.

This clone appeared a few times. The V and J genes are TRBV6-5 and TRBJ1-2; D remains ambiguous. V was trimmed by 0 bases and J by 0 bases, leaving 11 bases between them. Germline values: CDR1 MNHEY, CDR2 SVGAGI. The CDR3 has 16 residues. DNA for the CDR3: TGTGCCAGCAGTTACTCCGCTGGCAGCACTAACTATGGCTACACCTTC. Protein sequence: CASSYSAGSTNYGYTF.

The CDR3: CATSDRDYPNTGELFF. The CDR3 bases are TGTGCCACCAGTGACCGGGACTACCCCAACACCGGGGAGCTGTTTTTT. The chain has TRBV24-1 and TRBJ2-2, with 7 bases identical to TRBD2. V lost 4 bases to trimming and J lost 2 bases; unmatched junction nucleotides: 6. This CDR3 has 16 residues. Germline V gene data show CDR1 as KGHDR and CDR2 as SFDVKD.

CDR3 protein: CASSTPGYGYTF. The CDR3 DNA reads as TGTGCCAGCAGTACCCCCGGTTATGGCTACACCTTC. The rearrangement uses TRBV28 and TRBJ1-2; no firm D call. This CDR3 region has 12 residues. CDR1 is MDHEN, CDR2 SYDVKM, per germline. The V gene lost 5 bases and the J gene lost 5 bases, with 9 bases spanning the gap.

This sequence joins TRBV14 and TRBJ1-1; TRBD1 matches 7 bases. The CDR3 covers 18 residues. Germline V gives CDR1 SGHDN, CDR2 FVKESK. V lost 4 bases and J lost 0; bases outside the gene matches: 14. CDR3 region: CASSRVGTALPLNTEAFF. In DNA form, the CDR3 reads TGTGCCAGCAGCCGCGTTGGGACAGCACTCCCCCTGAACACTGAAGCTTTCTTT.

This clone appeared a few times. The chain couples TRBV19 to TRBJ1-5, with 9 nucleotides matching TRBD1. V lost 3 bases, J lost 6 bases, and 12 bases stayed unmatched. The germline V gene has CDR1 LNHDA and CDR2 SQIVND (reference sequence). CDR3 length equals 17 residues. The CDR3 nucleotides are TGTGCCAGTAGTATCCCTGGTACAGGGGGCTACGCTCAGCCCCAGCATTTT. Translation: CASSIPGTGGYAQPQHF.

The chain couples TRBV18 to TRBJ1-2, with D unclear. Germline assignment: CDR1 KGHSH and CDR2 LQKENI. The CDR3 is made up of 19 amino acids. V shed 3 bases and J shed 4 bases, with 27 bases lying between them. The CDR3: CASSPRTPGRLAALYGYTF. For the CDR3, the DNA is TGTGCCAGCTCACCCCGAACCCCCGGACGACTAGCCGCGCTCTATGGCTACACCTTC. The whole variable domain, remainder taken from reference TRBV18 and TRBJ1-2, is NAGVMQNPRHLVRRRGQEARLRCSPMKGHSHVYWYRQLPEEGLKFMVYLQKENIIDESGMPKERFSAEFPKEGPSILRIQQVVRGDSAAYFCASSPRTPGRLAALYGYTFGSGTRLTVV.

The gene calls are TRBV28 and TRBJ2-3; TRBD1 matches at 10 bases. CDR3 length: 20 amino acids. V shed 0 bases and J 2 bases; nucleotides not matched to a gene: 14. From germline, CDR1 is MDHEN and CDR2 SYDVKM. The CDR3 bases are TGTGCCAGCAGTTTATGGACAGGGGGCAAGTTGGACGTTCTCACAGATACGCAGTATTTT. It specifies CASSLWTGGKLDVLTDTQYF. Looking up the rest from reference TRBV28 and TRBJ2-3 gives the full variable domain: DVKVTQSSRYLVKRTGEKVFLECVQDMDHENMFWYRQDPGLGLRLIYFSYDVKMKEKGDIPEGYSVSREKKERFSLILESASTNQTSMYLCASSLWTGGKLDVLTDTQYFGPGTRLTVL.

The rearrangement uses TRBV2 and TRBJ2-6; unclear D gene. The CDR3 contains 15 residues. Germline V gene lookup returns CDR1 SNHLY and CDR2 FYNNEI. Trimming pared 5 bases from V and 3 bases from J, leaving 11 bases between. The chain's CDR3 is CASSLSFGGANVLTF. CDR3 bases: TGTGCCAGCAGTCTCTCCTTTGGTGGGGCCAACGTCCTGACTTTC.

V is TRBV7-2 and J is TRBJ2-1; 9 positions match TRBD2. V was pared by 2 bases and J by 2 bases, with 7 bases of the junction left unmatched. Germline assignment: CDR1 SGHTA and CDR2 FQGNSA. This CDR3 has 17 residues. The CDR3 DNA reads TGTGCCAGCAGCTTAAGGACTAGCGCAAGAACCTACAATGAGCAGTTCTTC. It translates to CASSLRTSARTYNEQFF. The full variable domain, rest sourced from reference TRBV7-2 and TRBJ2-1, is GAGVSQSPSNKVTEKGKDVELRCDPISGHTALYWYRQSLGQGLEFLIYFQGNSAPDKSGLPSDRFSAERTGGSVSTLTIQRTQQEDSAVYLCASSLRTSARTYNEQFFGPGTRLTVL.

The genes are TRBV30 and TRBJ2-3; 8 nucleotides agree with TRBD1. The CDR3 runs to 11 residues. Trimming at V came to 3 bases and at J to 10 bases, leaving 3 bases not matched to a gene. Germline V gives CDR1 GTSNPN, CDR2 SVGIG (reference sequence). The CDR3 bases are TGTGCCTGGAGGTCAGGGGGCGCGCAGTATTTT. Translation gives CAWRSGGAQYF.

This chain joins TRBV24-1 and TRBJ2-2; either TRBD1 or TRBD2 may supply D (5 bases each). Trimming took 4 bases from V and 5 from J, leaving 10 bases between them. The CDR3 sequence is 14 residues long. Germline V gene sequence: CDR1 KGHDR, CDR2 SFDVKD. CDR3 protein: CATSESRETGELFF. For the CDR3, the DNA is TGTGCCACCAGTGAGTCCAGGGAGACCGGGGAGCTGTTTTTT.

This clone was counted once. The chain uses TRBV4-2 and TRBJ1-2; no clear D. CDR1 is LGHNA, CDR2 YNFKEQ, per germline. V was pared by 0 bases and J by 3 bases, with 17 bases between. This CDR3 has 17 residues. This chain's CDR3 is CASSQDEGQADYYGYTF. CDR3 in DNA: TGTGCCAGCAGCCAAGATGAAGGTCAGGCCGATTACTATGGCTACACCTTC.

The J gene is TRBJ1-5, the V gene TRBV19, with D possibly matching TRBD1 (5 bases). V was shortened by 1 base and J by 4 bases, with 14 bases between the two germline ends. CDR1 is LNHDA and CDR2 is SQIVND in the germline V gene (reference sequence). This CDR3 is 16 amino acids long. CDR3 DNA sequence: TGTGCCAGTAGTATAGCTGCGGGGCTCGGAAATCAGCCCCAGCATTTT. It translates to CASSIAAGLGNQPQHF.

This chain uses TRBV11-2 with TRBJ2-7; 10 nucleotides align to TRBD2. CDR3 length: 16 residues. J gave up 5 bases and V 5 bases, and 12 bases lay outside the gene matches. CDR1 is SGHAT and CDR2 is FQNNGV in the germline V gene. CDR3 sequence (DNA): TGTGCCAGCAGCCAAGCGGGAGGGGGCATCTATCACGAGCAGTACTTC. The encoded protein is CASSQAGGGIYHEQYF.

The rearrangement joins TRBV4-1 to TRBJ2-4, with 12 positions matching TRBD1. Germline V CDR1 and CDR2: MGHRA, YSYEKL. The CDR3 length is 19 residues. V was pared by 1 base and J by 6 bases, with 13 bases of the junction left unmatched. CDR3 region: CASSQVTPGQGAGINIQYF. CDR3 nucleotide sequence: TGCGCCAGCAGCCAAGTAACCCCGGGACAGGGGGCCGGCATAAACATTCAGTACTTC.

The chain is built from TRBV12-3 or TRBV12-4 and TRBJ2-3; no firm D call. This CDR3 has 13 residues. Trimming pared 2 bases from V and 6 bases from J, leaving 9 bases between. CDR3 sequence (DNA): TGTGCCAGCAGTTTAACGGGTCCCGATACGCAGTATTTT. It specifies CASSLTGPDTQYF.

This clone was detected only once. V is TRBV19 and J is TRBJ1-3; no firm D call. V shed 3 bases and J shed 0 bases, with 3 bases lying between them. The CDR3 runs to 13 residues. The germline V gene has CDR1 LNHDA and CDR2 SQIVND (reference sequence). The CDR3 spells CASSIPSGNTIYF. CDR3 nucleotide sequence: TGTGCCAGTAGTATCCCCTCTGGAAACACCATATATTTT.

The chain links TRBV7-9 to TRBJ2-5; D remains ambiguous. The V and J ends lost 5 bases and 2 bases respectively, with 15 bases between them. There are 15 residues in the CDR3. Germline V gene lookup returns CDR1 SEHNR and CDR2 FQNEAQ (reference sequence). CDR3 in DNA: TGTGCCAGCAGCCCATCAGGAACCGGACAAGAGACCCAGTACTTC. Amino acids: CASSPSGTGQETQYF.

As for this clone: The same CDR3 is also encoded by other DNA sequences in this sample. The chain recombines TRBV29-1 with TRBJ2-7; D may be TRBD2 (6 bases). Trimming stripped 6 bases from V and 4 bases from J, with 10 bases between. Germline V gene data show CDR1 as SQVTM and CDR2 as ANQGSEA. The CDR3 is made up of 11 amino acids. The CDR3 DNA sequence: TGCAGCGTGGGGGGAGGATACGAGCAGTACTTC. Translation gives CSVGGGYEQYF.